Below, 26 T cell receptor beta chains from the same sample are listed, as sequenced in a study of T cells after yellow fever vaccination. TCRdb re-called the 5' RACE reads through MiXCR, storing one row per CDR3 protein. The sample records about 360,000 distinct CDR3 sequences, around 6.4% being singletons. This specimen was PBMCs, taken 5 days after the yellow fever booster vaccination. The receptors originated from a man aged 30-40 years who received the YFV17D yellow fever vaccine.

This clonotype was seen repeatedly, ten times or more. V usage is TRBV12-3 or TRBV12-4 and J usage is TRBJ2-6, with D uncertain. V was cut by 3 bases and J by 0 bases, with 6 bases left in between. There are 15 residues in the CDR3. This CDR3 reads CASSFSSSGANVLTF. The CDR3, as DNA: TGTGCCAGCAGTTTCTCCAGCTCTGGGGCCAACGTCCTGACTTTC.

This clonotype appeared a few times. This rearrangement joins TRBV6-1 to TRBJ2-7, with 10 bases aligning to TRBD1. The CDR3 is 16 amino acids. Germline V gene data show CDR1 as MNHNS and CDR2 as SASEGT. J gave up 2 bases and V 6 bases, and 10 bases lay outside the gene matches. The CDR3 spells CASRNPGQGETYEQYF. The CDR3 nucleotides are TGTGCCAGCAGAAACCCTGGACAGGGGGAAACCTACGAGCAGTACTTC.

This clonotype was seen a few times. The V gene is TRBV5-4, the J gene TRBJ2-3; D not resolved. Germline V lookup: CDR1 SGHNT, CDR2 YYREEE (reference sequence). There are 14 residues in the CDR3. V lost 4 bases to trimming and J lost 6 bases, with 15 bases between them. The CDR3 protein is CASSPPPPRDTQYF. The CDR3 region has the DNA TGTGCCAGCAGCCCGCCGCCCCCACGCGATACGCAGTATTTT.

This sequence joins TRBV24-1 and TRBJ2-1, with 11 bases aligning to TRBD2. Trimming removed 9 bases from V and 9 bases from J; junction bases left unmatched: 6. Germline assignment: CDR1 KGHDR and CDR2 SFDVKD. The CDR3 length is 13 residues. CDR3 nucleotide sequence: TGTGCCACCCGAGGACTAGCGGGCGGTGAGCAGTTCTTC. This gives the protein CATRGLAGGEQFF.

This clonotype was recorded at least ten times. The J gene is TRBJ2-3, the V gene TRBV5-1, with 8 nucleotides matching TRBD2. Germline V gene data show CDR1 as SGHRS and CDR2 as YFSETQ. This CDR3 is 16 amino acids long. V dropped 4 bases and J dropped 1; count of bases not matched to a gene: 8. The CDR3 here is CASSPPSGRGTDTQYF. The CDR3 DNA reads TGCGCCAGCAGCCCTCCCAGCGGGAGAGGCACAGATACGCAGTATTTT.

The chain is built from TRBV7-2 and TRBJ2-7, with D perhaps matching TRBD2 (6 bases). CDR1 and CDR2 (germline): SGHTA, FQGNSA. CDR3 length: 15 residues. Trimming took off 2 bases at V and 7 bases at J, with 18 bases between the two ends. The CDR3 nucleotides are TGTGCCAGCAGCTTACAGGGACTCCTTAAGAGGGAGCAGTACTTC. Translating gives CASSLQGLLKREQYF.

This clonotype was counted at least ten times. The genes are TRBV24-1 and TRBJ2-7, with D possibly being TRBD1 (5 bases). Germline V gene data show CDR1 as KGHDR and CDR2 as SFDVKD. With 3 bases removed from V and 2 bases from J, the gap between germline ends came to 16 bases. This CDR3 has 16 amino acids. CDR3 loop: CATSDHTGSRTYEQYF. The CDR3 nucleotides read TGTGCCACCAGTGATCACACAGGCAGCCGTACCTACGAGCAGTACTTC.

This clonotype was recorded many times. The rearrangement links TRBV7-6 to TRBJ2-7; 9 nucleotides agree with TRBD2. Germline CDR1 is SGHVS and CDR2 is FNYEAQ. The CDR3 is 16 residues long. J lost 6 bases, V lost 1 base, and 10 bases had no gene match. The CDR3 is CASSLGVAGGPGEQYF. For the CDR3, the DNA is TGTGCCAGCAGCTTAGGAGTTGCGGGAGGGCCGGGCGAGCAGTACTTC.

This clonotype was observed a few times. The chain is built from TRBV12-3 or TRBV12-4 and TRBJ2-2; D is uncertain. The CDR3 is 16 residues long. V was clipped by 3 bases and J by 5 bases, with 16 bases between them. The CDR3 sequence: CASSFDKSKRTGELFF. CDR3 DNA: TGTGCCAGCAGTTTTGATAAATCCAAGCGTACCGGGGAGCTGTTTTTT.

This clonotype was recorded many times. The chain recombines TRBV29-1 with TRBJ2-2; no firm D call. V was shortened by 2 bases and J by 5 bases, with 3 bases between the two germline ends. The CDR3 totals 11 residues. From germline, CDR1 is SQVTM and CDR2 ANQGSEA. CDR3 region: CSVESTGELFF. The DNA of the CDR3 is TGCAGCGTTGAAAGTACCGGGGAGCTGTTTTTT.

The chain is built from TRBV5-4 and TRBJ2-1; D possibly corresponds to TRBD2 (5 bases). Trimming took off 1 base at V and 2 bases at J, with 10 bases between the two ends. Germline values: CDR1 SGHNT, CDR2 YYREEE (reference sequence). This CDR3 has 15 residues. CDR3 in DNA: TGTGCCAGCAGCTTGCGGGATGGTGCCTACAATGAGCAGTTCTTC. This translates into CASSLRDGAYNEQFF.

This clonotype was detected many times. The chain links TRBV7-2 to TRBJ2-7; TRBD2 aligns across 7 bases. The J segment lost 9 bases and the V segment lost 0 bases, leaving 14 bases of the junction unmatched. This CDR3 contains 16 residues. Germline V lookup: CDR1 SGHTA, CDR2 FQGNSA. CDR3: CASSLAHLAVLTGQYF. CDR3 DNA sequence: TGTGCCAGCAGCTTAGCACATCTAGCGGTGCTTACGGGGCAGTACTTC.

This clonotype was seen more than once but under ten times. The CDR3 region is CASSEAGGRSPLHF. DNA for the CDR3: TGTGCCAGCAGTGAAGCAGGGGGCAGGTCACCCCTCCACTTT. The chain combines TRBV25-1 with TRBJ1-6; 8 bases agree with TRBD1. The length of the CDR3 is 14 residues. The V and J ends lost 2 bases and 10 bases, in that order; junction bases with no gene match: 4. From germline, CDR1 is MGHDK and CDR2 SYGVNS.

This clonotype was observed a few times. J is TRBJ1-2 and V is TRBV5-1; TRBD1 aligns across 7 bases. The CDR3 contains 14 residues. In germline, CDR1 is SGHRS, CDR2 YFSETQ. Trimming removed 3 bases from V and 1 base from J; junction bases left unmatched: 3. CDR3 in DNA: TGCGCCAGCAGCTCCTACAGGGGTAACTATGGCTACACCTTC. Residues: CASSSYRGNYGYTF.

This clonotype came up many times. This chain connects TRBV12-3 or TRBV12-4 to TRBJ2-7; 8 positions match TRBD1. This CDR3 spans 12 amino acids. V gave up 3 bases and J gave up 6 bases; unmatched junction bases: 1. The CDR3 nucleotides read TGTGCCAGCAGTTTGGACAGGGTCGAGCAGTACTTC. Translation gives CASSLDRVEQYF.

V usage is TRBV7-2 and J usage is TRBJ2-3; maybe TRBD2 (6 bases). Germline V gene sequence: CDR1 SGHTA, CDR2 FQGNSA. The CDR3 has 14 amino acids. The V and J ends lost 5 bases and 4 bases respectively, with 13 bases between them. Here the CDR3 reads CASSPTPSADTQYF. CDR3 nucleotides: TGTGCCAGCAGCCCAACCCCTAGCGCAGATACGCAGTATTTT.

The chain combines TRBV7-3 with TRBJ2-2, with 8 bases fitting TRBD1. Trimming took 1 base from V and 6 from J; bases not matched to a gene: 10. This CDR3 has 17 amino acids. Germline CDR1 reads SGHTA; CDR2 reads FQGTGA. This chain's CDR3 is CASSLMSGTGGAGELFF. The CDR3 nucleotides are TGTGCCAGCAGCTTAATGTCCGGGACAGGCGGTGCCGGGGAGCTGTTTTTT.

The chain joins TRBV10-3 to TRBJ2-2, with D unresolved. The CDR3 consists of 13 residues. Germline V gives CDR1 ENHRY, CDR2 SYGVKD. V gave up 5 bases and J gave up 6 bases, with 10 bases separating them. CDR3 nucleotides: TGTGCCATCAGTCCGGCTGTATCCGGGGAGCTGTTTTTT. Translation: CAISPAVSGELFF.

This clonotype was picked up many times. The chain employs TRBV3-1 and TRBJ2-2; maybe TRBD1 (5 bases). The germline CDR1 and CDR2 sequences are LGHDT and YNNKEL (reference sequence). The CDR3 covers 15 residues. Trimming pared 2 bases from V and 3 bases from J, leaving 10 bases between. The DNA for the CDR3 is TGTGCCAGCAGCCAATGGGGCGCGGACACCGGGGAGCTGTTTTTT. Amino acids: CASSQWGADTGELFF. The variable domain in full, with the rest retrieved from reference TRBV3-1 and TRBJ2-2, is DTAVSQTPKYLVTQMGNDKSIKCEQNLGHDTMYWYKQDSKKFLKIMFSYNNKELIINETVPNRFSPKSPDKAHLNLHINSLELGDSAVYFCASSQWGADTGELFFGEGSRLTVL.

The genes are TRBV7-6 and TRBJ2-1, with 8 bases matching TRBD2. The germline V gene has CDR1 SGHVS and CDR2 FNYEAQ. V shed 3 bases, J shed 0 bases, and the junction held 1 base outside the gene matches. The CDR3 spans 15 residues. CDR3 amino acids: CASSFSGASYNEQFF. CDR3 DNA: TGTGCCAGCAGCTTTAGCGGGGCCTCCTACAATGAGCAGTTCTTC.

There are a few counts of this clonotype. This chain links TRBV5-6 with TRBJ1-5; no definite D call. There are 14 residues in the CDR3. In germline, CDR1 is SGHDT, CDR2 YYEEEE. V dropped 0 bases and J dropped 5 bases, with 9 bases sitting between them. This CDR3 is CASSLAGADQPQHF. The DNA of the CDR3 is TGTGCCAGCAGCTTGGCAGGAGCGGATCAGCCCCAGCATTTT.

CDR3 sequence: CASKLSGTWGTQYF. The CDR3 DNA reads TGTGCCAGCAAATTAAGCGGGACCTGGGGGACCCAGTACTTC. The rearrangement joins TRBV12-3 or TRBV12-4 to TRBJ2-5; 7 nucleotides line up with TRBD2. The CDR3 consists of 14 residues. Losses at the gene ends were 7 bases for V and 7 bases for J; bases not matched to a gene: 12.

In its sample, this clonotype was seen a few times. The rearrangement joins TRBV20-1 to TRBJ1-5; tentatively, D is TRBD1 (6 bases). This CDR3 is built from 13 residues. Per the germline V gene, CDR1 is DFQATT and CDR2 is SNEGSKA (reference sequence). V shed 1 base and J shed 5 bases, with 9 bases lying between them. CDR3 sequence: CSARGQGHQPQHF. The CDR3 DNA follows: TGCAGTGCTAGAGGTCAGGGGCATCAGCCCCAGCATTTT.

J is TRBJ2-3 and V is TRBV28; TRBD2 matches at 14 bases. Germline V gene data show CDR1 as MDHEN and CDR2 as SYDVKM. Germline trimming cut 6 bases from V and 10 bases from J; bases unmatched to any gene: 9. This CDR3 region has 15 residues. This chain's CDR3 is CASSRGLAGEFAQYF. DNA of the CDR3: TGTGCCAGCAGCCGGGGACTAGCGGGAGAGTTTGCGCAGTATTTT.

The V gene is TRBV20-1, the J gene TRBJ2-1; D not resolved. Between the trimmed V and J ends, which lost 6 bases and 5 bases, there was a span of 11 bases. CDR3 size: 12 residues. The germline V gene encodes CDR1 DFQATT and CDR2 SNEGSKA (reference sequence). CDR3: CSAGRTDNEQFF. The CDR3 nucleotides are TGCAGTGCCGGGCGGACCGACAATGAGCAGTTCTTC.

This clonotype has ten or more counts. The rearrangement joins TRBV7-9 to TRBJ2-5; possible D gene TRBD1, 6 bases. This CDR3 has 15 amino acids. CDR1 SEHNR and CDR2 FQNEAQ come from the germline V gene (reference sequence). The V gene lost 1 base and the J gene lost 2 bases, with 11 bases spanning the gap. The CDR3 reads CASSLGRGSQETQYF. As DNA, the CDR3 is TGTGCCAGCAGCTTAGGAAGGGGGAGTCAAGAGACCCAGTACTTC.